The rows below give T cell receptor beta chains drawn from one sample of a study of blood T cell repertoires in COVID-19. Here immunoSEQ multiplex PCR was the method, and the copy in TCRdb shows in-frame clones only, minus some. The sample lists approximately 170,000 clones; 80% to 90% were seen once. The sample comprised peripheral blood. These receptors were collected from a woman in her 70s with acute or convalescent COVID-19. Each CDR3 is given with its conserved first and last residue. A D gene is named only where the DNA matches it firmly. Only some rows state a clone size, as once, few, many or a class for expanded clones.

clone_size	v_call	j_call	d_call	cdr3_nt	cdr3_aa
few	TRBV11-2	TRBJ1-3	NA	TGTGCCAGCAGCCTACAGGGTTACACCATATATTTT	CASSLQGYTIYF
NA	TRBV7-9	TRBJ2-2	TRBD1	TGTGCCAGCAGCTTAGTCTGGGGACAGGGGGTGATCGCCGGGGAGCTGTTTTTT	CASSLVWGQGVIAGELFF
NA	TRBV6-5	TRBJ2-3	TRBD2	TGTGCCAGCAGTTACGTGCGGGGGAGTACAGATACGCAGTATTTT	CASSYVRGSTDTQYF
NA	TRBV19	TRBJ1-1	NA	TGTGCCAGTAGCCGACAGGTCCAAATGTCGACCACTGAAGCTTTCTTT	CASSRQVQMSTTEAFF
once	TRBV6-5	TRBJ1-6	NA	TGTGCCAGCAGTCCGAACGGAGGCAGCATTTCGCCCCTCCACTTT	CASSPNGGSISPLHF
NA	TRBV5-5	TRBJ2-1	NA	TGTGCCAGCAGTTCAGGGTTTAATGAGCAGTTCTTC	CASSSGFNEQFF
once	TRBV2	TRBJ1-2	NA	TGTGCCAGCAGTGTTTCCGATAGAAACTATGGCTACACCTTC	CASSVSDRNYGYTF
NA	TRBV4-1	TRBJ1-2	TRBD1	TGCGCCAGCAGCCAAGATATTTCAGGGGGCGCATATGGCTACACCTTC	CASSQDISGGAYGYTF
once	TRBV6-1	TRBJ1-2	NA	TGTGCCAGCAGTGAAGTTGGCCGCCCCACCTTC	CASSEVGRPTF
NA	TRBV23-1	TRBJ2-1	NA	TGCGGTGCGGTAGCGGTTTCCTACAATGAGCAGTTCTTC	CGAVAVSYNEQFF
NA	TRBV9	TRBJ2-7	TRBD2	TGTGCCAGCAGCGTCAGCGGGAACTCCTACGAGCAGTACTTC	CASSVSGNSYEQYF
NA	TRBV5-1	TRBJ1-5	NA	TGCGCCAGCAGCTTGTCGCCGGGGGATAGCAATCAGCCCCAGCATTTT	CASSLSPGDSNQPQHF
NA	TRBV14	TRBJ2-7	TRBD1	TGTGCCAGCAGCCACCATCGGGACAGAACCTACGAGCAGTACTTC	CASSHHRDRTYEQYF
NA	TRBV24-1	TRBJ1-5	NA	TGTGCCACCAGTGAGACAGCCTCTCCCTCCAGCCCCCAGCATTTT	CATSETASPSSPQHF
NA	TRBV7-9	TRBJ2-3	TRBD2	TGTGCCAGCAGCAAGGGACTAGGCAACACAGATACGCAGTATTTT	CASSKGLGNTDTQYF
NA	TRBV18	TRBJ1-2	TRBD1	TGTGCCAGCTCACCACAACAGGGGAGCTATGGCTACACCTTC	CASSPQQGSYGYTF